A selection of T cell receptor beta chains follows, all from one sample in a study of T-cell memory formation after mild COVID-19. One entry per CDR3 protein results from TCRdb running MiXCR on the 5' RACE reads. Among about 130,000 distinct CDR3 sequences listed, almost 25% were seen once. The material sequenced was PBMCs or a T cell subset sorted from them (not recorded which). All receptors derive from an adult woman who had mild COVID-19 (a few samples of this study predate the infection). Cell type and time point are not known. The CDR3 runs from the conserved cysteine through the conserved F or W. D genes are given only for firm matches. Clone size, where shown, is once, few, many, or a class for clones that have expanded.

TRBV7-3	.	few	TRBJ1-2	CASSLGAADGYTF	TGTGCCAGCAGCCTGGGGGCGGCGGATGGCTACACCTTC
TRBV10-3	TRBD2	few	TRBJ2-2	CAISESKAGVFTGELFF	TGTGCCATCAGTGAGTCGAAAGCGGGAGTTTTTACCGGGGAGCTGTTTTTT
TRBV15	.	few	TRBJ1-5	CATSRRGSSNQPQHF	TGTGCCACCAGCAGACGGGGGAGTAGCAATCAGCCCCAGCATTTT
TRBV4-1	.	.	TRBJ2-1	CASSQDEYRVSSYNEQFF	TGCGCCAGCAGCCAAGATGAGTATAGGGTGAGCTCCTACAATGAGCAGTTCTTC
TRBV2	.	.	TRBJ2-3	CASSASGGGPTDTQYF	TGTGCCAGCAGTGCAAGCGGAGGGGGGCCGACAGATACGCAGTATTTT
TRBV6-1	.	.	TRBJ2-3	CASSEKEADTQYF	TGTGCCAGCAGTGAAAAGGAAGCAGATACGCAGTATTTT
TRBV24-1	TRBD1	once	TRBJ1-5	CARRWDSAINQPQHF	TGTGCCAGGAGGTGGGACAGTGCTATCAATCAGCCCCAGCATTTT
TRBV11-3	.	.	TRBJ2-7	CASSLTGENTYEQYF	TGTGCCAGCAGCTTAACGGGAGAAAACACCTACGAGCAGTACTTC
TRBV5-1	TRBD1	.	TRBJ2-7	CASREGQTYEQYF	TGCGCCAGCAGAGAGGGACAGACCTACGAGCAGTACTTC
TRBV20-1	.	few	TRBJ1-2	CSARDGKSRPDYGYTF	TGCAGTGCTAGAGATGGGAAGAGTCGCCCCGACTATGGCTACACCTTC
TRBV25-1	.	.	TRBJ1-1	CATHRGTEAFF	TGTGCCACACATCGCGGCACTGAAGCTTTCTTT
TRBV5-1	.	.	TRBJ2-7	CASSEAGKSYEQYF	TGCGCCAGCAGCGAGGCAGGGAAATCCTACGAGCAGTACTTC
TRBV6-2/TRBV6-3	.	.	TRBJ2-7	CASSYGFESYEQYF	TGTGCCAGCAGTTACGGGTTCGAGTCCTACGAGCAGTACTTC
TRBV12-3/TRBV12-4	TRBD2	few	TRBJ2-5	CASRGTSGIQETQYF	TGTGCCAGCAGAGGGACTAGCGGGATTCAAGAGACCCAGTACTTC
TRBV4-1	.	.	TRBJ2-7	CASSQALGGGEQYF	TGCGCCAGCAGCCAAGCCCTCGGGGGCGGTGAGCAGTACTTC
TRBV4-2	TRBD2	many	TRBJ2-3	CASSQRTSGRSSTDTQYF	TGTGCCAGCAGCCAGAGGACTAGCGGGAGATCTAGCACAGATACGCAGTATTTT
TRBV4-2	.	.	TRBJ2-2	CASSLGEGLSTGELFF	TGTGCCAGCAGCCTCGGAGAAGGGTTGAGCACCGGGGAGCTGTTTTTT
TRBV7-6	.	.	TRBJ1-6	CASSLVRSYNSPLHF	TGTGCCAGCAGCTTAGTCCGCTCCTATAATTCACCCCTCCACTTT
TRBV11-2	.	.	TRBJ1-6	CASSPTEGGYSPLHF	TGTGCCAGCAGCCCCACGGAGGGTGGATATTCACCCCTCCACTTT
TRBV5-1	.	few	TRBJ1-3	CASSDSDTIYF	TGCGCCAGCAGCGACAGCGACACCATATATTTT
TRBV6-5	.	few	TRBJ1-2	CASRSQALYGYTF	TGTGCCAGCAGGTCACAGGCCTTGTATGGCTACACCTTC
TRBV12-3/TRBV12-4	.	.	TRBJ1-1	CAGVGTANTEAFF	TGTGCCGGAGTCGGGACGGCGAACACTGAAGCTTTCTTT
TRBV7-8	.	.	TRBJ2-7	CASSLVGGRLTYEQYF	TGTGCCAGCAGCTTAGTAGGGGGGCGTCTTACCTACGAGCAGTACTTC